This entry lists 25 T cell receptor beta chains sequenced from one sample in a study of blood T cell repertoires in COVID-19. Assay: immunoSEQ multiplex PCR; the TCRdb copy retains only in-frame clones and omits some. Seen here are 55,000 to 75,000 clones, under 90% observed once, and the top ten hold roughly 1.4%. Source material: peripheral blood. The receptors originated from a man between 60 and 75 years old with acute or convalescent COVID-19.

This clone appeared a single time. The DNA of the CDR3 is TGTGCCAGCAGACAGGGAACCTACGAGCAGTACTTC. Its translation is CASRQGTYEQYF. The chain couples TRBV6-5 to TRBJ2-7; a possible D gene is TRBD1 (6 bases). Germline V gene sequence: CDR1 MNHEY, CDR2 SVGAGI. This CDR3 comprises 12 residues. Trimming stripped 6 bases from V and 2 bases from J, with 8 bases between.

The V call is TRBV30, the J call TRBJ2-3; TRBD2 matches 9 bases. Germline V CDR1 and CDR2: GTSNPN, SVGIG (reference sequence). The CDR3 covers 17 residues. The V and J ends lost 3 bases and 2 bases, in that order; junction bases with no gene match: 12. DNA of the CDR3: TGTGCCTGGAGCCTGACTCCACTAGCGGGTGTCACAGATACGCAGTATTTT. Translation gives CAWSLTPLAGVTDTQYF.

In its sample, this clone was seen once. The chain couples TRBV11-2 to TRBJ2-4, with unresolved D. This CDR3 is 14 amino acids long. The V gene's germline CDR1 is SGHAT and CDR2 FQNNGV. Trimming cost V 5 bases and J 6 bases, with 14 bases left between them. In nucleotides, the CDR3 is TGTGCCAGCAGCGCCGCGGCAGTAGGAAACATTCAGTACTTC. This translates into CASSAAAVGNIQYF.

The J gene is TRBJ1-1, the V gene TRBV2; 7 nucleotides line up with TRBD1. The CDR3 runs 14 residues. With V trimmed by 6 bases and J by 4 bases, 8 bases remained unmatched. Germline CDR1 and CDR2: SNHLY and FYNNEI. The DNA for the CDR3 is TGTGCCAGCAGCCGACAGGGAGGAAGCACTGAAGCTTTCTTT. Translated: CASSRQGGSTEAFF.

CDR3 nucleotides: TGTGCCAGCAGTTACGGATGGACAGAGAGTTACGAGCAGTACTTC. It yields the protein CASSYGWTESYEQYF. The J gene is TRBJ2-7, the V gene TRBV6-5, with D tentatively TRBD1 (6 bases). The CDR3 consists of 15 residues. Trimming removed 2 bases from V and 4 bases from J, with 15 bases in between. The germline gives CDR1 MNHEY, CDR2 SVGAGI.

This clone was seen only a few times. The chain carries TRBV9 and TRBJ1-3; no definite D call. Per germline, CDR1 SGDLS and CDR2 YYNGEE. With 4 bases removed from V and 7 bases from J, the gap between germline ends came to 12 bases. There are 13 residues in the CDR3. CDR3 in DNA: TGTGCCAGCAGCCCCGGAGGGAGGAACACCATATATTTT. This gives the protein CASSPGGRNTIYF.

The chain joins TRBV5-6 to TRBJ1-1, with TRBD1 as a possible D gene (6 bases). CDR1 is SGHDT and CDR2 is YYEEEE in the germline V gene. The CDR3 is 15 residues long. The V end lost 6 bases, the J end lost 5 bases, and 20 bases lay between the germline ends. The CDR3 region has the DNA TGTGCCAGCACCGACTCTAAGCAAGGACAGACTGAAGCTTTCTTT. Its protein product is CASTDSKQGQTEAFF.

V usage is TRBV4-1 and J usage is TRBJ2-7, with 16 bases that match TRBD2. CDR1 and CDR2 from the germline V gene are MGHRA and YSYEKL. The V segment lost 0 bases and the J segment 2 bases; nucleotides outside the gene matches: 13. The CDR3 sequence is 21 residues long. CDR3 nucleotides: TGCGCCAGCAGCCAAGATGGGACTAGCGGGGGGGTACTCTCATCTCCCTACGAGCAGTACTTC. Translated, it gives CASSQDGTSGGVLSSPYEQYF.

The CDR3 protein is CASSFRTQFEAFF. CDR3 coding DNA: TGTGCCAGCAGTTTCAGAACCCAATTTGAAGCTTTCTTT. The rearrangement links TRBV6-5 to TRBJ1-1; D is undetermined. This CDR3 is 13 amino acids long. Germline V gene sequence: CDR1 MNHEY, CDR2 SVGAGI. Deletions cut 4 bases from V and 7 bases from J, with 13 bases between.

This sequence joins TRBV2 and TRBJ1-1; TRBD1 aligns across 9 bases. The CDR3 totals 14 residues. V shed 6 bases, J shed 5 bases, and the junction held 7 bases outside the gene matches. In germline, CDR1 is SNHLY, CDR2 FYNNEI. This chain's CDR3 is CASSGTGGRTEAFF. CDR3 nucleotides: TGTGCCAGCAGCGGAACAGGGGGCCGAACTGAAGCTTTCTTT.

This clone was observed a single time. The CDR3 loop reads CASSLGGRGSSGNTIYF. The CDR3 DNA reads as TGTGCCAGCAGCTTGGGGGGCCGGGGGAGCTCTGGAAACACCATATATTTT. V and J are TRBV5-4 and TRBJ1-3; D perhaps matches TRBD1 (5 bases). The CDR3 length is 17 residues. Germline CDR1 is SGHNT and CDR2 is YYREEE (reference sequence). V was clipped by 0 bases and J by 0 bases, with 13 bases between them. The variable domain in full, completed from reference TRBV5-4 and TRBJ1-3, reads ETGVTQSPTHLIKTRGQQVTLRCSSQSGHNTVSWYQQALGQGPQFIFQYYREEENGRGNFPPRFSGLQFPNYSSELNVNALELDDSALYLCASSLGGRGSSGNTIYFGEGSWLTVV.

The CDR3 DNA sequence: TGTGCCAGCAGCCTTCAAGATGGGCTCGTAGCTTTCTTT. This translates into CASSLQDGLVAFF. This chain uses TRBV14 with TRBJ1-1; D unresolved. V was trimmed by 4 bases and J by 10 bases, leaving 16 bases between them. The germline V gene has CDR1 SGHDN and CDR2 FVKESK. The CDR3 covers 13 residues.

The chain is built from TRBV30 and TRBJ2-5; 7 nucleotides align to TRBD1. The CDR3 length is 17 residues. The J segment lost 5 bases and the V segment lost 0 bases, leaving 15 bases of the junction unmatched. In germline, CDR1 is GTSNPN, CDR2 SVGIG (reference sequence). CDR3 coding DNA: TGTGCCTGGAGTGTAAACGGGGACAGTGTTGCTACGGAGACCCAGTACTTC. This sequence encodes CAWSVNGDSVATETQYF.

The chain uses TRBV30 and TRBJ1-5, with D uncertain. CDR1 is GTSNPN, CDR2 SVGIG, per germline (reference sequence). The CDR3 has 13 amino acids. CDR3 in DNA: TGTGCTGTCTCCCCAGGCGTCAATCAGCCCCAGCATTTT. Protein: CAVSPGVNQPQHF. The variable domain in full, completed from reference TRBV30 and TRBJ1-5, reads SQTIHQWPATLVQPVGSPLSLECTVEGTSNPNLYWYRQAAGRGLQLLFYSVGIGQISSEVPQNLSASRPQDRQFILSSKKLLLSDSGFYLCAVSPGVNQPQHFGDGTRLSIL.

The rearrangement joins TRBV7-6 to TRBJ1-2, with a possible D match to TRBD1 (6 bases). Trimming took 4 bases from V and 6 from J, leaving 9 bases between them. The CDR3 totals 12 residues. Germline CDR1 reads SGHVS; CDR2 reads FNYEAQ. CDR3 sequence reads: CASSSQGDGYTF. The CDR3 DNA follows: TGTGCCAGCAGCTCACAGGGAGATGGCTACACCTTC.

The genes are TRBV5-1 and TRBJ1-4; 12 positions agree with TRBD1. Looked up from germline, CDR1 is SGHRS and CDR2 is YFSETQ. Trimming took 4 bases from V and 7 from J; bases not matched to a gene: 2. The CDR3 has 14 residues. The CDR3 loop reads CASSRDRGREKLFF. CDR3 in DNA: TGCGCCAGCAGCAGGGACAGGGGGCGTGAAAAACTGTTTTTT.

A single count supports this clone. This CDR3 reads CASSLGQGFYNEQFF. The CDR3 bases are TGCGCCAGCAGCTTGGGGCAGGGGTTCTACAATGAGCAGTTCTTC. This chain joins TRBV5-1 and TRBJ2-1; maybe TRBD1 (6 bases). The CDR3 has 15 amino acids. CDR1 is SGHRS and CDR2 is YFSETQ in the germline V gene. V gave up 0 bases and J gave up 3 bases, with 10 bases separating them.

The chain has TRBV7-9 and TRBJ2-5; 12 positions agree with TRBD2. The CDR3 is 19 residues long. Germline CDR1 is SEHNR and CDR2 is FQNEAQ (reference sequence). V lost 1 base, J lost 3 bases, and 12 bases stayed unmatched. Here the CDR3 reads CASSLGLAGANQRKETQYF. For the CDR3, the DNA is TGTGCCAGCAGCTTAGGACTAGCGGGGGCCAATCAACGGAAAGAGACCCAGTACTTC.

This rearrangement joins TRBV4-1 to TRBJ1-2, with D tentatively TRBD1 (6 bases). The CDR3 totals 14 residues. The V gene lost 4 bases and the J gene lost 8 bases, with 17 bases spanning the gap. Germline values: CDR1 MGHRA, CDR2 YSYEKL. This chain's CDR3 is CASSPEQGTYGYTF. CDR3 DNA: TGCGCCAGCAGCCCCGAACAGGGAACGTACGGCTACACCTTC.

The count of this clone is one. V usage is TRBV19 and J usage is TRBJ2-7; a weak D match, TRBD2 (6 bases). There are 14 residues in the CDR3. V was trimmed by 5 bases and J by 6 bases, leaving 17 bases between them. Germline CDR1 is LNHDA and CDR2 is SQIVND (reference sequence). The DNA of the CDR3 is TGTGCCAGTAGTGCGGGACCTCCCTTAGCCGAGCAGTACTTC. Protein product: CASSAGPPLAEQYF.

This chain joins TRBV4-2 and TRBJ2-7, with a weak D call TRBD1 (5 bases). Germline assignment: CDR1 LGHNA and CDR2 YNFKEQ. The CDR3 has 15 amino acids. V was clipped by 5 bases and J by 0 bases, with 14 bases between them. This CDR3 reads CASSKTVGRSYEQYF. In nucleotides, the CDR3 is TGTGCCAGCAGCAAAACAGTGGGGCGCTCCTACGAGCAGTACTTC.

This sequence joins TRBV27 and TRBJ1-1; the match to TRBD1 covers 8 bases. The germline V gene has CDR1 MNHEY and CDR2 SMNVEV (reference sequence). After removal of 5 bases from V and 3 bases from J, the junction contained 8 bases not matched to a gene. There are 15 residues in the CDR3. CDR3 residues: CASSPRQGTYTEAFF. The CDR3 nucleotides read TGTGCCAGCAGTCCCCGACAGGGGACGTACACTGAAGCTTTCTTT.

The rearrangement joins TRBV5-4 to TRBJ2-3; 13 nucleotides line up with TRBD2. The CDR3 covers 17 residues. CDR1 and CDR2 from the germline V gene are SGHNT and YYREEE (reference sequence). V was clipped by 4 bases and J by 3 bases; unmatched bases: 8. The CDR3 spells CASSGKTSGGPTDTQYF. The CDR3 nucleotides are TGTGCCAGCAGCGGCAAGACTAGCGGGGGGCCGACAGATACGCAGTATTTT.

The chain is built from TRBV14 and TRBJ2-2; the D gene is possibly TRBD1 (5 bases). This CDR3 region has 14 residues. Trimming pared 4 bases from V and 2 bases from J, leaving 8 bases between. CDR1 is SGHDN, CDR2 FVKESK, per germline. The CDR3 DNA reads TGTGCCAGCAGCCCCAGGGTAAACACCGGGGAGCTGTTTTTT. Protein sequence: CASSPRVNTGELFF. Complete variable domain (other parts from reference TRBV14 and TRBJ2-2): EAGVTQFPSHSVIEKGQTVTLRCDPISGHDNLYWYRRVMGKEIKFLLHFVKESKQDESGMPNNRFLAERTGGTYSTLKVQPAELEDSGVYFCASSPRVNTGELFFGEGSRLTVL.

V usage is TRBV7-3 and J usage is TRBJ2-2, with 11 bases fitting TRBD2. The J segment lost 0 bases and the V segment lost 6 bases, leaving 3 bases of the junction unmatched. Germline loops: CDR1 SGHTA, CDR2 FQGTGA. CDR3 length: 16 amino acids. The CDR3 is CASRASGGPNTGELFF. CDR3 coding DNA: TGTGCCAGCAGGGCTAGCGGGGGGCCGAACACCGGGGAGCTGTTTTTT. Supplemented by reference TRBV7-3 and TRBJ2-2, the full variable domain reads GAGVSQTPSNKVTEKGKYVELRCDPISGHTALYWYRQSLGQGPEFLIYFQGTGAADDSGLPNDRFFAVRPEGSVSTLKIQRTERGDSAVYLCASRASGGPNTGELFFGEGSRLTVL.